This T cell receptor beta chain was found in a study of human T cells and chemical hapten exposure. Germline V gene data show CDR1 as SNHLY and CDR2 as FYNNEI. The ends lost 8 bases at V and 4 bases at J; junction bases unmatched: 6. The length of the CDR3 is 14 residues. To note about this clonotype: Its target is unknown.

Time point specified: patch test 3, about 24 weeks after DPC sensitization. Treatment defined: therapeutic diphenylcyclopropenone sensitization with weekly scalp DPC. Findings of the study overall: With regard to DPC sensitization, TCRs above 1 in 1000 frequency did not change. Expanded TCR counts at PT1 went up together with patch test score, a positive correlation.

TCRdb recomputed calls from the RACE reads with MiXCR, one row per CDR3 protein. The table includes approximately 72,000 distinct CDR3 sequences, 11% detected once. The rearrangement uses TRBV2 and TRBJ2-3; 10 bases fit TRBD2. The sequences come from whole blood, collected in connection with sensitization to the hapten diphenylcyclopropenone (DPC). The receptor was isolated from a woman aged 50 to 65 with alopecia areata. Some clones in this sample may be carry-over from other donors' samples. CDR3: CASGPGLASDTQYF. The CDR3 nucleotides read TGTGCCAGCGGGCCGGGACTAGCGTCAGATACGCAGTATTTT.